Presented here are 22 T cell receptor beta chains from one specimen sequenced in a study of PD-1 blockade in mismatch repair-deficient tumors. Clones were read by immunoSEQ multiplex PCR, and TCRdb kept only the in-frame ones, dropping some. The repertoire holds some 110,000 clones, around three quarters seen once, with 4.7% in the top ten. The starting material was peripheral blood, obtained roughly 60 weeks after starting pembrolizumab. The receptors here all came from an adult with mismatch repair-deficient cancer.

The gene calls are TRBV15 and TRBJ1-5; tentative D call: TRBD1 (6 bases). Trimming stripped 5 bases from V and 3 bases from J, with 20 bases between. CDR1 is LNHNV, CDR2 YYDKDF, per germline (reference sequence). This CDR3 is built from 17 residues. The CDR3 region is CATSRGGSTGVNQPQHF. Here the CDR3 DNA reads TGTGCCACCAGCCGAGGGGGGTCCACAGGAGTCAATCAGCCCCAGCATTTT. Full variable domain (remainder filled in from reference TRBV15 and TRBJ1-5): DAMVIQNPRYQVTQFGKPVTLSCSQTLNHNVMYWYQQKSSQAPKLLFHYYDKDFNNEADTPDNFQSRRPNTSFCFLDIRSPGLGDTAMYLCATSRGGSTGVNQPQHFGDGTRLSIL.

The chain links TRBV7-2 to TRBJ1-1; D perhaps matches TRBD1 (5 bases). V dropped 5 bases and J dropped 1 base, with 11 bases sitting between them. Looked up from germline, CDR1 is SGHTA and CDR2 is FQGNSA. The CDR3 loop spans 14 amino acids. For the CDR3, the DNA is TGTGCCAGCAGCCGGGGCGGGGGGAACACTGAAGCTTTCTTT. As protein: CASSRGGGNTEAFF.

The chain links TRBV18 to TRBJ2-7; D is perhaps TRBD1 (6 bases). Germline CDR1 reads KGHSH; CDR2 reads LQKENI. The CDR3 consists of 14 residues. V lost 4 bases and J 1 base, leaving 11 bases between the germline ends. The CDR3 region is CASSRIQGSYEQYF. In DNA form, the CDR3 reads TGTGCCAGCTCACGGATACAGGGTTCCTACGAGCAGTACTTC.

This chain uses TRBV13 with TRBJ1-1, with D uncertain. The CDR3 has 14 amino acids. V gave up 5 bases and J gave up 3 bases, with 13 bases separating them. Germline CDR1 is PRHDT and CDR2 is FYEKMQ (reference sequence). DNA of the CDR3: TGTGCCAGCAGCCCCCCCTCCGGTGACACTGAAGCTTTCTTT. Its translation: CASSPPSGDTEAFF.

This chain links TRBV7-2 with TRBJ1-2; TRBD1 matches 8 bases. With V trimmed by 5 bases and J by 2 bases, 4 bases remained unmatched. Germline V CDR1 and CDR2: SGHTA, FQGNSA. CDR3 size: 14 residues. The CDR3 is CASSERTGNYGYTF. In DNA, the CDR3 is TGTGCCAGCAGCGAGCGGACAGGGAACTATGGCTACACCTTC. The entire variable domain, with the rest obtained from reference TRBV7-2 and TRBJ1-2, is as follows: GAGVSQSPSNKVTEKGKDVELRCDPISGHTALYWYRQSLGQGLEFLIYFQGNSAPDKSGLPSDRFSAERTGGSVSTLTIQRTQQEDSAVYLCASSERTGNYGYTFGSGTRLTVV.

J is TRBJ2-2 and V is TRBV27; D may match TRBD1 or TRBD2 (5 bases each). Deletions cut 4 bases from V and 0 bases from J, with 9 bases between. CDR1 is MNHEY and CDR2 is SMNVEV in the germline V gene (reference sequence). This CDR3 is 15 amino acids long. The CDR3 protein is CASSSGTANTGELFF. In DNA form, the CDR3 reads TGTGCCAGCAGTTCGGGGACGGCGAACACCGGGGAGCTGTTTTTT.

The rearrangement joins TRBV5-1 to TRBJ2-1, with 14 positions matching TRBD2. In germline, CDR1 is SGHRS, CDR2 YFSETQ. V was clipped by 0 bases and J by 10 bases; unmatched bases: 3. The CDR3 spans 15 residues. The CDR3 sequence is CASSLGGLAGDEQFF. CDR3 coding DNA: TGCGCCAGCAGCTTGGGGGGACTAGCGGGAGACGAGCAGTTCTTC.

The chain is built from TRBV29-1 and TRBJ2-3; D may be TRBD2 (5 bases). The CDR3 has 13 residues. The V end was cut by 5 bases, the J end by 6 bases, with 15 bases between. Germline V CDR1 and CDR2: SQVTM, ANQGSEA. CDR3 DNA sequence: TGCAGCGTTAGTGGGAGAGTTTCGGATACGCAGTATTTT. Its translation: CSVSGRVSDTQYF.

V gene TRBV14 combines with J gene TRBJ2-1, with D hard to call. CDR1 SGHDN and CDR2 FVKESK come from the germline V gene. Trimming left V 2 bases short and J 6 bases short, with 14 bases between. This CDR3 region has 15 residues. The CDR3 region is CASSQRSGTGNEQFF. The DNA for the CDR3 is TGTGCCAGCAGCCAAAGATCGGGTACTGGCAATGAGCAGTTCTTC.

This clone has a handful of counts. Written as DNA, the CDR3 is TGTGCCAGCAGTGTCGGGGTCGTTGGCTACACCTTC. It codes for CASSVGVVGYTF. The chain joins TRBV25-1 to TRBJ1-2; the D is unclear. The V end was cut by 4 bases, the J end by 7 bases, with 10 bases between. This CDR3 is built from 12 residues. CDR1 and CDR2 (germline): MGHDK, SYGVNS.

This clone was seen only once. This chain connects TRBV30 to TRBJ2-1; TRBD2 matches at 9 bases. From germline, CDR1 is GTSNPN and CDR2 SVGIG (reference sequence). V lost 2 bases and J lost 3; bases outside the gene matches: 5. The CDR3 runs to 15 residues. DNA of the CDR3: TGTGCCTGGAGTCGAGGCGGGGGGGGCTACAATGAGCAGTTCTTC. It codes for CAWSRGGGGYNEQFF. Full variable domain (outside the CDR3, taken from reference TRBV30 and TRBJ2-1): SQTIHQWPATLVQPVGSPLSLECTVEGTSNPNLYWYRQAAGRGLQLLFYSVGIGQISSEVPQNLSASRPQDRQFILSSKKLLLSDSGFYLCAWSRGGGGYNEQFFGPGTRLTVL.

This rearrangement joins TRBV6-5 to TRBJ2-7; D perhaps matches TRBD1 (5 bases). V was pared by 5 bases and J by 6 bases, with 20 bases between. Germline V gene data show CDR1 as MNHEY and CDR2 as SVGAGI. The CDR3 covers 15 residues. The CDR3 DNA sequence: TGTGCCAGCAGTCCCCCTGGCAGGGCGTCAGGCGAGCAGTACTTC. This translates into CASSPPGRASGEQYF.

This clone occurred a few times. The chain combines TRBV21-1 with TRBJ2-7; the tabulated D call, TRBD2, remains unverified against the DNA. TRBV21-1 is noted as a pseudogene. The CDR3 extends over 15 amino acids. CDR3 nucleotides: TGTGCCAGCAGCAAAGTCGGCAGCGGAAAATACGAGCAGTACTTC. It translates to CASSKVGSGKYEQYF.

The V call is TRBV7-9, the J call TRBJ1-2, with D uncertain. Trimming removed 5 bases at V and 3 bases at J, with 13 bases between. The CDR3 consists of 14 residues. The germline V gene has CDR1 SEHNR and CDR2 FQNEAQ (reference sequence). Here the CDR3 DNA reads TGTGCCAGCAGCCTCTTGGAGGACGACTATGGCTACACCTTC. Residues: CASSLLEDDYGYTF.

The gene calls are TRBV7-2 and TRBJ2-7; D possibly uses TRBD1 or TRBD2 (6 bases each). V shed 4 bases and J shed 6 bases, with 19 bases lying between them. The CDR3 is 15 residues long. Germline V gives CDR1 SGHTA, CDR2 FQGNSA. CDR3 residues: CASSSRGRGVGEQYF. In DNA, the CDR3 is TGTGCCAGCAGCTCTCGGGGTAGGGGGGTCGGCGAGCAGTACTTC.

Comments on this clone: Other nucleotide sequences in the sample specify the same CDR3. V and J are TRBV10-3 and TRBJ2-7, with D tentatively TRBD1 (6 bases). This CDR3 has 14 amino acids. Trimming took off 5 bases at V and 5 bases at J, with 16 bases between the two ends. From germline, CDR1 is ENHRY and CDR2 SYGVKD. The CDR3 is CAISTGTIVHEQYF. CDR3 bases: TGTGCCATCAGTACCGGGACAATTGTACACGAGCAGTACTTC.

The rearrangement uses TRBV5-1 and TRBJ2-5; 7 bases agree with TRBD2. J was trimmed by 3 bases and V by 6 bases; bases with no gene match: 5. The germline gives CDR1 SGHRS, CDR2 YFSETQ. The CDR3 is made up of 13 amino acids. The CDR3: CASTGAGEETQYF. The CDR3 coding sequence is TGCGCCAGCACTGGGGCGGGAGAAGAGACCCAGTACTTC.

In this sample, this clone turned up once. V and J are TRBV27 and TRBJ2-5, with 11 bases aligning to TRBD2. CDR3 length: 16 amino acids. CDR1 MNHEY and CDR2 SMNVEV come from the germline V gene (reference sequence). With V trimmed by 1 base and J by 2 bases, 3 bases remained unmatched. The CDR3 loop reads CASSLLSSGRQETQYF. The CDR3 nucleotides are TGTGCCAGCAGTTTATTGTCTAGCGGGAGGCAAGAGACCCAGTACTTC.

V gene TRBV7-6 combines with J gene TRBJ2-2, with 7 bases matching TRBD1. Germline V gene data show CDR1 as SGHVS and CDR2 as FNYEAQ. The CDR3 loop spans 14 amino acids. The ends lost 5 bases at V and 1 base at J; junction bases unmatched: 1. CDR3 coding DNA: TGTGCCAGCAGCCGGGACAGGAACACCGGGGAGCTGTTTTTT. It specifies CASSRDRNTGELFF.

This clone was observed once. The chain is built from TRBV5-4 and TRBJ1-2; D not certain. The V gene lost 4 bases and the J gene lost 8 bases, with 18 bases spanning the gap. This CDR3 contains 14 residues. Germline V gene lookup returns CDR1 SGHNT and CDR2 YYREEE (reference sequence). CDR3 bases: TGTGCCAGCAGCCTTGGCGGGCAACGGGTCGGCTACACCTTC. It is translated as CASSLGGQRVGYTF.

The CDR3 here is CASSWTSQETQYF. DNA for the CDR3: TGCGCCAGCAGCTGGACTTCGCAAGAGACCCAGTACTTC. The V and J genes are TRBV5-1 and TRBJ2-5, with a weak D call TRBD2 (5 bases). Trimming took 3 bases from V and 2 from J, leaving 8 bases between them. CDR3 length: 13 amino acids. Germline CDR1 is SGHRS and CDR2 is YFSETQ.

This clone has only a few counts. The rearrangement uses TRBV4-1 and TRBJ2-7; TRBD2 matches at 9 bases. The CDR3 totals 15 residues. Trimming at V came to 5 bases and at J to 0 bases, leaving 5 bases not matched to a gene. Germline V CDR1 and CDR2: MGHRA, YSYEKL. DNA of the CDR3: TGCGCCAGCAGCTCCACTAGCGGGTCCTCCTACGAGCAGTACTTC. Protein product: CASSSTSGSSYEQYF.